These T cell receptor beta chains were read from a single sample in a study of cytomegalovirus exposure and HLA in healthy donors. The repertoire was sequenced with immunoSEQ multiplex PCR; TCRdb's copy has only in-frame clones and lacks some. The sample lists around 150,000 clones; 55% to 75% were seen once. The source material was PBMCs. The receptors come from an older woman in good health and CMV-seropositive. Each CDR3 is given with its conserved first and last residue. A D gene is named only where the DNA matches it firmly. Clone size, where shown, is once, few, many, or a class for clones that have expanded.

abundance,j_gene,d_gene,v_gene,CDR3nt,CDR3aa
-,TRBJ1-3,-,TRBV19,TGTGCCGCCTGCGGCAGCCACTCTGGAAACACCATATATTTT,CAACGSHSGNTIYF
-,TRBJ1-2,-,TRBV28,TGTGCCAGCAGTTTACCCGGGGGGCGTGGCTACACCTTC,CASSLPGGRGYTF
-,TRBJ1-3,-,TRBV18,TGTGCCAGCTCACACGGGTTATCGGCAGTCTCTGGAAACACCATATATTTT,CASSHGLSAVSGNTIYF
few,TRBJ1-5,-,TRBV30,TGTGCCTGGAGTGGGGGCAGTAGCAATCAGCCCCAGCATTTT,CAWSGGSSNQPQHF
-,TRBJ2-7,-,TRBV5-6,TGTGCCAGCAGTTACGGGACAACGCCCTCCTACGAGCAGTACTTC,CASSYGTTPSYEQYF
-,TRBJ2-5,TRBD1,TRBV11-3,TGTGCCAGCAGCTTTTCTCCGGGACAGGGTGTCGGGGAGACCCAGTACTTC,CASSFSPGQGVGETQYF
-,TRBJ1-2,TRBD1,TRBV28,TGTGCCGGGACAGGGGGAAGGTACTATGGCTACACCTTC,CAGTGGRYYGYTF
-,TRBJ2-7,TRBD2,TRBV29-1,TGCAGCGTTGAAGACCGGACTAGCGGAGCCTACGAGCAGTACTTC,CSVEDRTSGAYEQYF
-,TRBJ2-1,TRBD1,TRBV28,TGTGCCAGCACCCCGGGACAGGGAAACTACAATGAGCAGTTCTTC,CASTPGQGNYNEQFF
few,TRBJ1-5,-,TRBV28,TGTGCCAGCAGTTCAGGACAGTCGCGGGCGCCCCAGCATTTT,CASSSGQSRAPQHF
-,TRBJ1-1,-,TRBV28,TGTGCCAGCACCCTGGGGAGGGGGGACACTGAAGCTTTCTTT,CASTLGRGDTEAFF
few,TRBJ2-1,TRBD1,TRBV7-9,TGTGCCAGCAGCTTAGGGACAGGGCAAACACATGAGCAGTTCTTC,CASSLGTGQTHEQFF
-,TRBJ2-1,-,TRBV27,TGTGCCAGCAGCTTATTTTGGACTCCCACCTACAATGAGCAGTTCTTC,CASSLFWTPTYNEQFF
-,TRBJ2-5,-,TRBV6-5,TGTGCCAGCAGTCGGACAACCCAAGAGACTCAGTACTTC,CASSRTTQETQYF
-,TRBJ2-3,-,TRBV4-1,TGCGCCAGCAGCCAAGAGGCCCTCTCAGATACGCAGTATTTT,CASSQEALSDTQYF
-,TRBJ2-1,TRBD2,TRBV7-9,TGTGCCAGCACGGGTAGTAGCGGGAGGGTAGCCGGTGAGCAGTTCTTC,CASTGSSGRVAGEQFF
-,TRBJ2-2,TRBD2,TRBV29-1,TGCAGCGCCCGACTAGCGGGAGTAGGACACACCGGGGAGCTGTTTTTT,CSARLAGVGHTGELFF
-,TRBJ1-5,TRBD1,TRBV19,TGTGCCAGTAGTCCTTGGGACAGGGCCAATCAGCCCCAGCATTTT,CASSPWDRANQPQHF
once,TRBJ1-1,-,TRBV7-9,TGTGCCAGCAGCTTAGGGCAGGGGTCAACCGGAGCTTTCTTT,CASSLGQGSTGAFF
-,TRBJ1-2,-,TRBV19,TGTGCCAGTAGCCCTGGGGCAAAAGGGAACTATGGCTACACCTTC,CASSPGAKGNYGYTF
-,TRBJ2-3,-,TRBV27,TGTGCCAGCAGTTCACTAGCCGCCCTCACAGATACGCAGTATTTT,CASSSLAALTDTQYF
-,TRBJ2-1,TRBD2,TRBV7-9,TGTGCCAGCAGCTTACATAGCGGGAGCGATGAGCAGTTCTTC,CASSLHSGSDEQFF
once,TRBJ1-4,-,TRBV19,TGTGCCAGTAGTCGCCCTCGAGGAATCGGCGATGAAAAACTGTTTTTT,CASSRPRGIGDEKLFF
few,TRBJ2-1,-,TRBV7-2,TGTGCCAGCAGCTTCGTTGCCTACAATGAGCAGTTCTTC,CASSFVAYNEQFF
-,TRBJ2-5,-,TRBV5-1,TGCGCCAGCGGGAGCGTTCCCGGGATGGGAGAGACCCAGTACTTC,CASGSVPGMGETQYF
-,TRBJ1-1,TRBD1,TRBV19,TGTGCCAGTAGCATCCAGGGGGCTTCCAGAAGAACTGAAGCTTTCTTT,CASSIQGASRRTEAFF
few,TRBJ1-2,-,TRBV28,TGTGCCAGCAGGCCACAGGGAAACTATGGCTACACCTTC,CASRPQGNYGYTF
-,TRBJ2-5,-,TRBV11-2,TGTGCCAGCAGCTTAATCTTGCGGGAGACCCAGTACTTC,CASSLILRETQYF
few,TRBJ1-2,TRBD1,TRBV25-1,TGTGCCAGCAGTGAATACGAGGGGGCGTCCATCTATGGCTACACCTTC,CASSEYEGASIYGYTF
-,TRBJ2-3,TRBD1,TRBV5-1,TGCGCCAGCAGCAGGGGACAGGGAACCGCAGATACGCAGTATTTT,CASSRGQGTADTQYF
-,TRBJ2-1,TRBD2,TRBV4-2,TGTGCCAGCAGCCCAGAGCGGGGTCGGGGTGAGCAGTTCTTC,CASSPERGRGEQFF
-,TRBJ1-1,TRBD1,TRBV7-2,TGTGCCAGCAGCTTACAAACCGGAACAGGGGGTTTTTTCACTGAAGCTTTCTTT,CASSLQTGTGGFFTEAFF
few,TRBJ2-3,-,TRBV13,TGTGCCAGCAGCCTCTCGGTCGTCGGGAGTATTGATACGCAGTATTTT,CASSLSVVGSIDTQYF
-,TRBJ1-1,TRBD1,TRBV19,TGTGCCAGTAGTAACAACCGCGGACAGGGGTACACTGAAGCTTTCTTT,CASSNNRGQGYTEAFF
-,TRBJ1-1,-,TRBV7-9,TGTGCCAGCAGCTTAGCAACAGGAGTGAACACTGAAGCTTTCTTT,CASSLATGVNTEAFF
-,TRBJ2-1,-,TRBV30,TGTGCCTGGAGTGTACGTGGGACATACAATGAGCAGTTCTTC,CAWSVRGTYNEQFF
-,TRBJ1-1,-,TRBV7-6,TGTGCCAGCAGCTTCGGGAAGAACACTGAAGCTTTCTTT,CASSFGKNTEAFF
-,TRBJ1-1,-,TRBV23-1,TGCGCCAGCAGTCTCAAGCCCGCGGGGGCTGAAGCTTTCTTT,CASSLKPAGAEAFF
-,TRBJ1-1,-,TRBV27,TGTGCCAGCAGTTTTGGGGGGGGTCGAATGAACACTGAAGCTTTCTTT,CASSFGGGRMNTEAFF
-,TRBJ2-7,-,TRBV19,TGTGCCAGTAGTATATCCGAGGCAGCCTTCTACGAGCAGTACTTC,CASSISEAAFYEQYF
-,TRBJ2-5,-,TRBV7-9,TGTGCCAGCAGCTTAATAACAGGACAAGAGACCCAGTACTTC,CASSLITGQETQYF
few,TRBJ2-7,-,TRBV19,TGTGCCAGTAGGAGACAGGCGCCAGACTACGAGCAGTACTTC,CASRRQAPDYEQYF
-,TRBJ2-7,-,TRBV19,TGTGCCAGTAGTCGGAGCGGCGAGCAGTACTTC,CASSRSGEQYF
-,TRBJ1-2,-,TRBV28,TGTGCCAGCAGTTCGAGGACCGGGATTTTAGGCTACACCTTC,CASSSRTGILGYTF
few,TRBJ2-5,TRBD2,TRBV19,TGTGCCAGTAGTATAGGTACTAGCGGGAGTGAGACCCAGTACTTC,CASSIGTSGSETQYF
few,TRBJ1-5,-,TRBV7-2,TGTGCCAGCAGCTTAGGAGTGTATAGCAATCAGCCCCAGCATTTT,CASSLGVYSNQPQHF
few,TRBJ2-7,-,TRBV21-1,TGTGCCAGCAGCAAAGGGACTAGCGGGAGATGCTCCTACGAGCAGTACTTC,CASSKGTSGRCSYEQYF
-,TRBJ2-3,TRBD2,TRBV5-1,TGCGCCAGCAGCTTGGGCCTCCAAGCGGGAGGGCAGGGAGATACGCAGTATTTT,CASSLGLQAGGQGDTQYF
-,TRBJ1-2,-,TRBV7-9,TGTGCCAGCAGCTTAACTACTAACTATGGCTACACCTTC,CASSLTTNYGYTF
-,TRBJ2-1,-,TRBV7-6,TGTGCCAGCAGCTTAGCGCAGTCGGAGCAGTTCTTC,CASSLAQSEQFF
once,TRBJ1-1,-,TRBV6-1,TGTGCCAGCAGAACCGGGAATATTAACACTGAAGCTTTCTTT,CASRTGNINTEAFF
-,TRBJ1-5,TRBD1,TRBV18,TGTGCCAGCTCACCGGACAGGGTGGTTCAGCCCCAGCATTTT,CASSPDRVVQPQHF
once,TRBJ2-5,-,TRBV7-3,TGTGCCAGCAGCCCGGGGGTCCGGGAGACCCAGTACTTC,CASSPGVRETQYF
-,TRBJ1-5,TRBD1,TRBV6-1,TGTGCCAGCAGTGTGGGACAGACCGTCAATCAGCCCCAGCATTTT,CASSVGQTVNQPQHF